The sequence of this T cell receptor beta chain was determined in a study of T cells in Graves' hyperthyroidism and ophthalmopathy. Using RNA transcripts as the source, TCR beta CDR3 regions were amplified. Primed by the HTBI set, a first-round RT-PCR was run on the TCR CDR3. TCRdb redid the calling of the multiplex PCR reads with MiXCR, one entry per CDR3 protein. The sample consists of roughly 240,000 distinct CDR3 sequences, approximately 25% of them appearing once. The CDR3 runs 13 residues. Germline V gives CDR1 MNHEY, CDR2 SVGAGI. The V and J ends lost 4 bases and 7 bases, in that order; junction bases with no gene match: 6. This clonotype was seen many times.

The TCR originated in a middle-aged woman with Graves' ophthalmopathy. V usage is TRBV6-5 and J usage is TRBJ1-2, with 7 bases fitting TRBD1. Sequenced: blood. Written as DNA, the CDR3 is TGTGCCAGCAGTTTGACAGGGTTTAGTGGCTACACCTTC. Translation: CASSLTGFSGYTF.